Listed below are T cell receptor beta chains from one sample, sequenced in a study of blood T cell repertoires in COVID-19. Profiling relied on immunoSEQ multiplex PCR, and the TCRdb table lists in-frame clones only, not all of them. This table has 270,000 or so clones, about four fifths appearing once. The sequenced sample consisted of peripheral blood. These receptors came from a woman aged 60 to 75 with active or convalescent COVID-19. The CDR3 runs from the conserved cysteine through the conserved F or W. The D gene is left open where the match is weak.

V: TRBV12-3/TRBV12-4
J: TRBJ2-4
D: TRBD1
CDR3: CASSPRTGNIQYF

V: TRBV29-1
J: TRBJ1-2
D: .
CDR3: CSVEVPGKDYGYTF

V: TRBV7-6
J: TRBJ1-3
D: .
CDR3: CASSSSRGVRSGNTIYF

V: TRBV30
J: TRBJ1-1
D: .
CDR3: CAWVPVGDTEAFF

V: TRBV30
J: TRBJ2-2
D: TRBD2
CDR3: CARPQGLAGTTGELFF

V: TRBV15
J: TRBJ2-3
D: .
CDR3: CATASASVLDTQYF

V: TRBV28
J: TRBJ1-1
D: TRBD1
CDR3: CASSYFRERQGWSRPTEAFF

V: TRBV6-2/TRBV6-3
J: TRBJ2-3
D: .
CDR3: CASSLSTDTQYF

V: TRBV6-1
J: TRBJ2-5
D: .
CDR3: CASSERQETQYF

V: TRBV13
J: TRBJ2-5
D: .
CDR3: CASSLQGWEETQYF

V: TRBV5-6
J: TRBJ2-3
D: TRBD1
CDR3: CASSLTPGQAVDTQYF

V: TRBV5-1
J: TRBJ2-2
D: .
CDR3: CASSLVAGNTGELFF

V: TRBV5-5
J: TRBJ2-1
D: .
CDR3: CASSLGVNAEQFF

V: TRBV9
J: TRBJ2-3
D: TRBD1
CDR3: CASSAGQGPPSDTQYF

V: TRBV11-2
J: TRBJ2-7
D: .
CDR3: CASSSFTGAYEQYF